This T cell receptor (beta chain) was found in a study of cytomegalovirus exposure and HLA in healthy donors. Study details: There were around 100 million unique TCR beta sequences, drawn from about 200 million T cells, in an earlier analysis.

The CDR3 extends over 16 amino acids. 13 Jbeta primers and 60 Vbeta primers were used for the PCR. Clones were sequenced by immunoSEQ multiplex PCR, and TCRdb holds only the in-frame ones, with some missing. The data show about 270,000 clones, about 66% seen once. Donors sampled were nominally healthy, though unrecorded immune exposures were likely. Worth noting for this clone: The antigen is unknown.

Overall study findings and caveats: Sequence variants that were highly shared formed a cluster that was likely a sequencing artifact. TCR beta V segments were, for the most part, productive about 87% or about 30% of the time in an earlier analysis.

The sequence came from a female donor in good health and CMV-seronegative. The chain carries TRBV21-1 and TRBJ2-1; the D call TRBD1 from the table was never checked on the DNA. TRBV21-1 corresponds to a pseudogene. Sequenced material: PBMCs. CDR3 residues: CASSKESQFPYNEQFF. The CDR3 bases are TGTGCCAGCAGCAAAGAGTCCCAGTTTCCCTACAATGAGCAGTTCTTC.